The 8 T cell receptor beta chains presented below share a single source sample, sequenced in a study of blood T cell repertoires in COVID-19. The protocol was immunoSEQ multiplex PCR, while the TCRdb copy is restricted to in-frame clones and leaves out a portion. The sample lists some 57,000 clones, around 89% occurring once. The sequenced sample was peripheral blood. The receptors derive from a man aged 55 to 70 with acute or convalescent COVID-19.

This clone has only one observation. The chain carries TRBV5-4 and TRBJ1-1; 9 bases are shared with TRBD1. The ends lost 4 bases at V and 7 bases at J; junction bases unmatched: 5. Germline V lookup: CDR1 SGHNT, CDR2 YYREEE (reference sequence). CDR3 length: 13 amino acids. CDR3 bases: TGTGCCAGCAGCAGGGGACAGGGAAGTGAAGCTTTCTTT. It specifies CASSRGQGSEAFF.

The genes are TRBV5-1 and TRBJ2-3; 9 nucleotides match TRBD1. The CDR3 is made up of 20 amino acids. The V and J ends lost 0 bases and 2 bases, in that order; junction bases with no gene match: 16. Germline CDR1 reads SGHRS; CDR2 reads YFSETQ. The CDR3 is CASSLAGTGKWSPLTDTQYF. The CDR3 region has the DNA TGCGCCAGCAGCTTGGCCGGGACAGGGAAGTGGTCCCCCCTCACAGATACGCAGTATTTT. Complete variable domain (other parts from reference TRBV5-1 and TRBJ2-3): KAGVTQTPRYLIKTRGQQVTLSCSPISGHRSVSWYQQTPGQGLQFLFEYFSETQRNKGNFPGRFSGRQFSNSRSEMNVSTLELGDSALYLCASSLAGTGKWSPLTDTQYFGPGTRLTVL.

The chain recombines TRBV5-1 with TRBJ1-6, with 7 positions matching TRBD1. The ends lost 0 bases at V and 7 bases at J; junction bases unmatched: 4. Germline V CDR1 and CDR2: SGHRS, YFSETQ. The CDR3 spans 15 residues. CDR3 nucleotide sequence: TGCGCCAGCAGCTTGGAGACAGGGACCAATTCACCCCTCCACTTT. Protein product: CASSLETGTNSPLHF.

This chain joins TRBV9 and TRBJ1-1, with a tentative D call TRBD1 (5 bases). CDR3 length equals 15 residues. Trimming took off 0 bases at V and 3 bases at J, with 12 bases between the two ends. Germline V gene lookup returns CDR1 SGDLS and CDR2 YYNGEE. This chain's CDR3 is CASSVAPSGDTEAFF. Here the CDR3 DNA reads TGTGCCAGCAGCGTAGCCCCCTCGGGGGACACTGAAGCTTTCTTT.

The rearrangement uses TRBV5-3 and TRBJ1-1, with 7 bases lining up with TRBD1. TRBV5-3 has ORF status, its function being uncertain. The CDR3 loop spans 19 amino acids. The V and J ends lost 4 bases and 1 base, in that order; junction bases with no gene match: 19. The CDR3 loop is CARSHASLVYRGENTEAFF. CDR3 DNA: TGTGCCAGAAGCCATGCGTCCTTGGTCTACAGGGGCGAGAACACTGAAGCTTTCTTT.

The J gene is TRBJ2-3, the V gene TRBV21-1; the D call of TRBD1 is as the table states it, not checked on the DNA. TRBV21-1 is an annotated pseudogene. The CDR3 has 15 residues. In nucleotides, the CDR3 is TGTGCCAGCAAGGCCCTCGGACAGGGAGGAGATACGCAGTATTTT. It encodes CASKALGQGGDTQYF.

This clone has more than one count but fewer than ten. This sequence joins TRBV6-6 and TRBJ1-5; D possibly corresponds to TRBD1 (6 bases). The CDR3 sequence is 14 residues long. The V gene's germline CDR1 is MNHNY and CDR2 SVGAGI (reference sequence). The V and J ends lost 7 bases and 6 bases respectively, with 16 bases between them. This CDR3 is CASTKGGHSQPQHF. In DNA form, the CDR3 reads TGTGCCAGCACCAAGGGGGGGCATAGTCAGCCCCAGCATTTT.

The J gene is TRBJ1-3, the V gene TRBV2; no firm D call. Trimming shortened V by 5 bases and J by 4 bases, and 6 bases separated the two germline ends. Germline V gene lookup returns CDR1 SNHLY and CDR2 FYNNEI. There are 12 residues in the CDR3. The CDR3 loop is CASSPQGNTIYF. In nucleotides, the CDR3 is TGTGCCAGCAGTCCCCAGGGAAACACCATATATTTT. Full variable domain (missing parts from reference TRBV2 and TRBJ1-3): EPEVTQTPSHQVTQMGQEVILRCVPISNHLYFYWYRQILGQKVEFLVSFYNNEISEKSEIFDDQFSVERPDGSNFTLKIRSTKLEDSAMYFCASSPQGNTIYFGEGSWLTVV.